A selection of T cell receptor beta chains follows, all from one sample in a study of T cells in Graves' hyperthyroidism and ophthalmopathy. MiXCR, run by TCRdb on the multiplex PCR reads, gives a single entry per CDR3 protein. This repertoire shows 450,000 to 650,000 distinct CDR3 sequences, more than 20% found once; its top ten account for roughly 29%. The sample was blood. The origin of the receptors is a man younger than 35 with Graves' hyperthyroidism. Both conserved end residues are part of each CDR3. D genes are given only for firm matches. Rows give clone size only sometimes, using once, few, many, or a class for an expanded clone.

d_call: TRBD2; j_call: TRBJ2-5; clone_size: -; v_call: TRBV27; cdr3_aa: CASSQEGGTSGGYQETQYF; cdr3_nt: TGTGCCAGCAGCCAAGAGGGGGGGACTAGCGGGGGGTACCAAGAGACCCAGTACTTC
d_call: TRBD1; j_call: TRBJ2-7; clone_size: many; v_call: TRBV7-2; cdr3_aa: CASSLTGTAATEQYF; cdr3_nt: TGTGCCAGCAGCCTAACCGGGACAGCAGCTACAGAGCAGTACTTC
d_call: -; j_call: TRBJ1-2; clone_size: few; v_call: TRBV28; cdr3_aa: CASQGINYGYTF; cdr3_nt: TGTGCCAGCCAGGGCATCAACTATGGCTACACCTTC
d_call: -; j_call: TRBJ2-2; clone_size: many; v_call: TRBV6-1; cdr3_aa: CASTPGALANTGELFF; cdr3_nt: TGTGCCAGCACCCCAGGGGCCCTCGCGAACACCGGGGAGCTGTTTTTT
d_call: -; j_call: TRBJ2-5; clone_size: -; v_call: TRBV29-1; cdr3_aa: CSVAGAVETQYF; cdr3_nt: TGCAGCGTTGCGGGGGCCGTGGAGACCCAGTACTTC
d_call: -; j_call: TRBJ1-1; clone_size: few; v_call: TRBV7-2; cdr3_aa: CASSLGNVPSNTEAFF; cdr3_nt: TGTGCCAGCAGCTTAGGGAATGTTCCTTCGAACACTGAAGCTTTCTTT
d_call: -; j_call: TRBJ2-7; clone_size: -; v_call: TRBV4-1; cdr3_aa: CASSQVRLYEQYF; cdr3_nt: TGCGCCAGCAGCCAAGTACGGCTGTACGAGCAGTACTTC
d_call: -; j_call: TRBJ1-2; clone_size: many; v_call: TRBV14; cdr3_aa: CASSQDQQFGYTF; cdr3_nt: TGTGCCAGCAGCCAAGATCAGCAGTTCGGCTACACCTTC
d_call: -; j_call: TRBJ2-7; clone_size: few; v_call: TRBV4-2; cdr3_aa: CASSQTPGEQYF; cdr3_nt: TGTGCCAGCAGCCAGACCCCTGGGGAGCAGTACTTC
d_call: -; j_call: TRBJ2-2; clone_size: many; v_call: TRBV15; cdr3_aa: CATSRDFNQGGDGELFF; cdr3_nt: TGTGCCACCAGCAGAGATTTTAACCAGGGCGGCGACGGGGAGCTGTTTTTT
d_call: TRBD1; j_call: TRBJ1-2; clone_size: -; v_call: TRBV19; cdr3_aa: CASRPTGTGPPYTF; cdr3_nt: TGTGCCAGTAGACCCACCGGGACAGGGCCTCCCTACACCTTC
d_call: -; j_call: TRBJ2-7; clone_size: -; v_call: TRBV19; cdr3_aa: CASSEGRAWGQYF; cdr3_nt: TGTGCCAGCTCTGAGGGGCGAGCCTGGGGGCAGTACTTC
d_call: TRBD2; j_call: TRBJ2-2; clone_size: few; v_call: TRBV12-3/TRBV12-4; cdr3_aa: CASSPRTSGGSTGELFF; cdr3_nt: TGTGCCAGCAGTCCCCGGACTAGCGGGGGTAGCACCGGGGAGCTGTTTTTT
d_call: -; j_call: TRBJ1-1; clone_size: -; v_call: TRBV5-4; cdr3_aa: CASSLGGRHYTEAFF; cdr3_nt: TGTGCCAGCAGCTTAGGAGGACGCCACTACACTGAAGCTTTCTTT
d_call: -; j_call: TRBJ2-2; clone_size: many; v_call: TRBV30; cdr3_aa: CAWRPGTSTGELFF; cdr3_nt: TGTGCCTGGAGACCCGGGACATCGACCGGGGAGCTGTTTTTT
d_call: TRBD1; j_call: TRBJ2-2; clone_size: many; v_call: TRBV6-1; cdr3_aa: CATQGDRGISGELFF; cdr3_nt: TGTGCCACCCAGGGGGACAGGGGTATTTCTGGGGAGCTGTTTTTT
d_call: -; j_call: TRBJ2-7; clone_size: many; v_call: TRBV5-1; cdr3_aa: CASSLGYEQYF; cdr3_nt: TGTGCCAGCAGTTTAGGCTACGAGCAGTACTTC
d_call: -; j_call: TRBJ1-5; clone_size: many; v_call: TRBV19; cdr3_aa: CASSADNQPQHF; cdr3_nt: TGTGCCAGTAGTGCCGACAATCAGCCCCAGCATTTT
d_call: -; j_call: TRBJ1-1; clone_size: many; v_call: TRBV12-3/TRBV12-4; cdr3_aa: CASSLRNAEAFF; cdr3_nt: TGTGCCAGCAGTTTGCGGAACGCTGAAGCTTTCTTT
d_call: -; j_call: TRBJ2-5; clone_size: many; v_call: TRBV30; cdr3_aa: CAWMGRHPQQGWGETQYF; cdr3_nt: TGTGCCTGGATGGGCCGACATCCCCAACAGGGATGGGGAGAGACCCAGTACTTC
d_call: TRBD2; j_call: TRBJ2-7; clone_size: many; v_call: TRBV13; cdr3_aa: CASSSPTSGVTEQYF; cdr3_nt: TGTGCCAGCAGCTCACCGACTAGCGGGGTTACAGAGCAGTACTTC
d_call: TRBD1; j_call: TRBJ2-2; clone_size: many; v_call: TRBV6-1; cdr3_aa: CASRTGSNTGELFF; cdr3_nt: TGTGCCAGCCGGACAGGGTCGAACACCGGGGAGCTGTTTTTT
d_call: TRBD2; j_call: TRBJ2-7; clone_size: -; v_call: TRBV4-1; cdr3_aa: CASSLSLAGASYEQYF; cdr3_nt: TGCGCCAGCAGCCTTTCACTAGCGGGGGCCTCCTACGAGCAGTACTTC
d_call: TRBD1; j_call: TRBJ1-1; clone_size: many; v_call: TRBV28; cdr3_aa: CASSLVQGAGTEAFF; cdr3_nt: TGTGCCAGCAGTTTGGTCCAGGGGGCGGGCACTGAAGCTTTCTTT
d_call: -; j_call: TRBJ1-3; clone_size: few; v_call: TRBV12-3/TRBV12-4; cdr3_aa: CASNEDPTGNTIYF; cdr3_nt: TGTGCCAGCAATGAGGACCCGACTGGAAACACCATATATTTT
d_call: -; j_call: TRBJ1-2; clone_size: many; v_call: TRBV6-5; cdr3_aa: CASSPSSLDGYTF; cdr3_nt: TGTGCCAGCAGCCCCTCGTCCCTAGATGGCTACACCTTC
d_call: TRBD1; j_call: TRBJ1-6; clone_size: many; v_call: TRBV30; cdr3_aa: CAWSVLGTGNSPLHF; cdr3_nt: TGTGCCTGGAGTGTACTGGGGACAGGGAATTCACCCCTCCACTTT
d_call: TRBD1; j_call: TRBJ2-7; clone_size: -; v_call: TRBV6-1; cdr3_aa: CASSLDREIYEQYF; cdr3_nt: TGTGCCAGCAGCCTGGACAGGGAGATTTACGAGCAGTACTTC
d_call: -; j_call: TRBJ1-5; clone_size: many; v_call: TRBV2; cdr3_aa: CASRSGVNNQPQHF; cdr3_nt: TGTGCCAGCAGGTCGGGGGTTAACAATCAGCCCCAGCATTTT
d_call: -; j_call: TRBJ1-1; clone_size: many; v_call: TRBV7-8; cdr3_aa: CASSYSAGAPEDAFF; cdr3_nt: TGTGCCAGCAGCTACTCAGCCGGGGCTCCCGAGGACGCTTTCTTT
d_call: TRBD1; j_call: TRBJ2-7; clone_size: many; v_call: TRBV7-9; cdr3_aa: CASSSDRAIVDEQYF; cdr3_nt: TGTGCCAGCAGCTCCGACAGGGCGATTGTCGACGAGCAGTACTTC
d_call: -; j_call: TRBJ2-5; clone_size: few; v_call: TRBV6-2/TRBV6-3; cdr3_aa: CASSYGGGWETQYF; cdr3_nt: TGTGCCAGCAGCTATGGTGGCGGGTGGGAGACCCAGTACTTC
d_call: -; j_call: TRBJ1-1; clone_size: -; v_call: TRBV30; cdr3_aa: CAWSLHKNTEAFF; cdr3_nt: TGTGCCTGGAGTCTACATAAGAACACTGAAGCTTTCTTT
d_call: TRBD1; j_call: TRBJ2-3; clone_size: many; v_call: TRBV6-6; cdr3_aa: CATHPLTGSPDTQYF; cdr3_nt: TGTGCCACCCATCCTCTGACAGGGTCCCCAGATACGCAGTATTTT
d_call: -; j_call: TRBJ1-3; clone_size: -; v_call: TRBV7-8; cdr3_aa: CASSLHDSYSGNTIYF; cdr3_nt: TGTGCCAGCAGCTTACACGACAGTTACTCTGGAAACACCATATATTTT
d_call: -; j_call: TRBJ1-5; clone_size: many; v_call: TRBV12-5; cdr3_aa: CASGSLGGGNQPQHF; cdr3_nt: TGTGCTAGTGGTTCGCTCGGGGGTGGCAATCAGCCCCAGCATTTT
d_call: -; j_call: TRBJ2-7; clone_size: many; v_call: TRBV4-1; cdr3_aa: CASSQDRGWQYF; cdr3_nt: TGCGCCAGCAGCCAAGATCGAGGGTGGCAGTACTTC
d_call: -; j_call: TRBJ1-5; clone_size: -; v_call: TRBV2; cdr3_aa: CASSRQDRNQPQHF; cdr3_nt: TGTGCCAGCAGCCGACAGGACCGGAATCAGCCCCAGCATTTT
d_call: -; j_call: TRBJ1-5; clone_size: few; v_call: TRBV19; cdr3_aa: CASNSGYSNQPQHF; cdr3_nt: TGTGCCAGTAACTCGGGGTATAGCAATCAGCCCCAGCATTTT
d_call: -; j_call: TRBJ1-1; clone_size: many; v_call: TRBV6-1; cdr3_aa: CASSAAQGRLVPNTEAFF; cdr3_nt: TGTGCCAGCAGTGCGGCACAGGGACGGTTAGTACCGAACACTGAAGCTTTCTTT
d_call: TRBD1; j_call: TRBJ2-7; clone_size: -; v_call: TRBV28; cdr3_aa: CASSLSDRDLYEQYF; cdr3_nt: TGTGCCAGCAGTTTATCGGACAGGGACCTATACGAGCAGTACTTC
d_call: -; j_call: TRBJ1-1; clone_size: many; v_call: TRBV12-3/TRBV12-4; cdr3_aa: CASSLSGLTEAFF; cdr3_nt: TGTGCCAGCAGTCTCTCGGGGCTCACTGAAGCTTTCTTT
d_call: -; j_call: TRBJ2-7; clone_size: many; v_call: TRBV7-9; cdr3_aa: CASSLVDRAYEQYF; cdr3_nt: TGTGCCAGCAGCTTAGTGGACAGAGCCTACGAGCAGTACTTC
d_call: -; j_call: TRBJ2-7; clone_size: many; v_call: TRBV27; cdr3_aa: CASSLSSWHEQYF; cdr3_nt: TGTGCCAGCAGTTTATCATCTTGGCACGAGCAGTACTTC
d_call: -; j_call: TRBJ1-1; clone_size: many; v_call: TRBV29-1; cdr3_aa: CSVVVYRTTTEAFF; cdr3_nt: TGCAGCGTTGTGGTTTATAGGACTACAACTGAAGCTTTCTTT
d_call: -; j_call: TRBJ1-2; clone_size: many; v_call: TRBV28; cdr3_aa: CASSFEGNGYTF; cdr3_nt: TGTGCCAGCAGTTTCGAGGGTAATGGCTACACCTTC
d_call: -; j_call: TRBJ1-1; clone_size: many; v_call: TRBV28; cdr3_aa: CASSHDWRAFF; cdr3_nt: TGTGCCAGCAGTCACGACTGGAGGGCTTTCTTT
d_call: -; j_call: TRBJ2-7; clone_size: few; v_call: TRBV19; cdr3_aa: CASGTTYEQYF; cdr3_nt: TGTGCCTCTGGGACAACCTACGAGCAGTACTTC
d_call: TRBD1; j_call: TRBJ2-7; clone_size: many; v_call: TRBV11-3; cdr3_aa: CASSGRDSYEQYF; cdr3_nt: TGTGCCAGCTCCGGCCGGGACAGCTACGAGCAGTACTTC
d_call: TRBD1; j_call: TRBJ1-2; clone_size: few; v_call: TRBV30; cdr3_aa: CAWSPRYRGQNYGYTF; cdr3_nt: TGTGCCTGGAGTCCCCGTTACAGGGGCCAGAACTATGGCTACACCTTC
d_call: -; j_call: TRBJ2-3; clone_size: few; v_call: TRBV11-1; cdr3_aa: CASSRRRESTDTQYF; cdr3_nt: TGTGCCAGCAGCAGAAGACGGGAAAGCACAGATACGCAGTATTTT
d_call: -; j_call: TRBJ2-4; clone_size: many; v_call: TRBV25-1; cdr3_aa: CASSPFGAKNIQYF; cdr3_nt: TGTGCCAGCAGCCCGTTTGGCGCCAAAAACATTCAGTACTTC
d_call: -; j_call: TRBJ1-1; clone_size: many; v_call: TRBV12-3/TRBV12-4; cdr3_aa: CASSLQQGTNTEAFF; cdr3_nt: TGTGCCAGCAGTCTTCAACAGGGAACGAACACTGAAGCTTTCTTT
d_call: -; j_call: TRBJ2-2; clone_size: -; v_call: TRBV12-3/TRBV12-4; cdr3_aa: CASSLEGGGSNTGELFF; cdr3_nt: TGTGCCAGCAGTTTAGAAGGTGGGGGGTCGAACACCGGGGAGCTGTTTTTT
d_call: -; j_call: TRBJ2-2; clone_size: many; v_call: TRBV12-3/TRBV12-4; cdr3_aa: CASTRPQGTGELFF; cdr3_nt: TGTGCCAGCACTCGACCCCAGGGGACCGGGGAGCTGTTTTTT
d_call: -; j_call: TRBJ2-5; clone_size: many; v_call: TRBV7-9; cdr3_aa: CASSLWDPVHETQYF; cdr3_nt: TGTGCCAGCAGCTTATGGGACCCCGTCCATGAGACCCAGTACTTC
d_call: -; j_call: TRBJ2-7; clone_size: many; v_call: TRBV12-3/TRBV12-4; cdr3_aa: CASSLDHPLYEQYF; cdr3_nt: TGTGCCAGCAGTTTAGACCACCCACTCTACGAGCAGTACTTC